This is a list of T cell receptor beta chains from one sample in a study. MiXCR was run by TCRdb on the 5' RACE reads, yielding one entry per CDR3 protein. The profile shows fewer than 15,000 distinct CDR3 sequences, 20% to 25% of them singletons. The specimen was naive CD4+ T cells sorted from blood. The receptors originated from a female donor with breast cancer. CDR3s include the opening cysteine and the closing phenylalanine or tryptophan. A D gene is named only where the DNA matches it firmly. The size of a clone is reported for some rows only, either as once, few or many, or as a class for expanded clones.

d_gene,j_gene,abundance,v_gene,CDR3aa,CDR3nt
-,TRBJ2-7,-,TRBV30,CAWSSARAGDEQYF,TGTGCCTGGAGTAGCGCGAGGGCCGGAGACGAGCAGTACTTC
-,TRBJ2-1,-,TRBV5-1,CASSRGAGEDEQFF,TGCGCCAGCAGTCGGGGGGCCGGCGAGGATGAGCAGTTCTTC
TRBD1,TRBJ2-1,many,TRBV6-1,CASGNLRTGTIEQFF,TGTGCCAGCGGCAATTTAAGGACAGGGACGATTGAGCAGTTCTTC
-,TRBJ2-1,many,TRBV5-1,CASSSQDNEQFF,TGCGCCAGCAGCTCACAAGACAATGAGCAGTTCTTC
-,TRBJ2-7,medium-sized,TRBV7-8,CASSPPRTRIEQYF,TGTGCCAGCAGCCCTCCCCGTACTAGAATTGAGCAGTACTTC
-,TRBJ2-1,medium-sized,TRBV29-1,CSVPTSNRYNEQFF,TGCAGCGTTCCGACTAGTAACCGTTACAATGAGCAGTTCTTC
-,TRBJ2-1,many,TRBV12-3/TRBV12-4,CASRLANEQFF,TGTGCCAGCAGGCTAGCGAATGAGCAGTTCTTC
-,TRBJ2-7,medium-sized,TRBV12-3/TRBV12-4,CASSLRSGDYEQYF,TGTGCCAGCAGTTTAAGGTCGGGAGATTACGAGCAGTACTTC
TRBD2,TRBJ2-3,many,TRBV24-1,CATSDFTTSGRGDTQYF,TGTGCCACCAGTGATTTTACGACTAGCGGGAGAGGTGATACGCAGTATTTT
-,TRBJ1-2,many,TRBV29-1,CSVEPLAADYTF,TGCAGCGTTGAACCCCTGGCAGCCGACTACACCTTC
-,TRBJ2-7,-,TRBV6-1,CASIRIWQRAYEQYF,TGTGCCAGCATCCGAATATGGCAGCGGGCCTACGAGCAGTACTTC
-,TRBJ1-5,medium-sized,TRBV20-1,CSARVLERWQGNQPQHF,TGCAGTGCTAGAGTCCTTGAGAGGTGGCAAGGCAATCAGCCCCAGCATTTT
-,TRBJ1-5,-,TRBV7-3,CGSSLMVQGGTGQPQNF,TGTGGCAGCAGCTTAATGGTACAGGGTGGCACAGGTCAGCCCCAGAATTTT
-,TRBJ2-7,few,TRBV20-1,CSAGRQGYEQYF,TGCAGTGCCGGCCGGCAGGGCTACGAGCAGTACTTC